The 18 T cell receptor beta chains listed next were all sequenced from one sample in a study of cytomegalovirus exposure and HLA in healthy donors (dated by TCRdb to the late 2010s). The library was prepared using the immunoSEQ multiplex PCR assay. A mixture of 60 forward primers for TCR Vbeta segments and 13 reverse primers for TCR Jbeta segments was used in the multiplex PCR. The source is immuneACCESS, and TCRdb retained only in-frame sequences with V and J called. Part of the clones is not carried over; for the studies checked, unresolved V genes explain less than half of this, and the remainder is unexplained. The sample includes 200,000 or so clones, with 76% observed a single time. Of the sample, over 0.55% is held by the ten largest clones. Sequencing used PBMCs. The receptors shown here come from a man younger than 35 in good health and CMV-seronegative.

This sequence joins TRBV4-1 and TRBJ2-3; TRBD2 might be the D (6 bases). The CDR3 spans 15 residues. Germline values: CDR1 MGHRA, CDR2 YSYEKL. V lost 4 bases and J 2 bases, leaving 13 bases between the germline ends. The CDR3 DNA sequence: TGCGCCAGCAGCCGTGGAGGGGCTTACACAGATACGCAGTATTTT. This gives the protein CASSRGGAYTDTQYF.

The chain joins TRBV4-2 to TRBJ2-7, with D perhaps matching TRBD2 (6 bases). The CDR3 runs 14 residues. Germline V gives CDR1 LGHNA, CDR2 YNFKEQ. With 3 bases removed from V and 0 bases from J, the gap between germline ends came to 9 bases. The CDR3 sequence: CASSQGGISYEQYF. The DNA of the CDR3 is TGTGCCAGCAGCCAGGGCGGGATCTCCTACGAGCAGTACTTC.

This clone was recorded only once. This chain connects TRBV11-2 to TRBJ2-5; tentative D call: TRBD1 (5 bases). The DNA matches TRBJ2-7 better at its end, which makes the J call doubtful. CDR3 length: 12 residues. The germline CDR1 and CDR2 sequences are SGHAT and FQNNGV. In DNA, the CDR3 is TGTGCCAGCAGCCAGGGTGCCTACGAGCAGTACTTC. Translation: CASSQGAYEQYF.

J is TRBJ2-1 and V is TRBV4-1; TRBD2 aligns across 12 bases. The germline CDR1 and CDR2 sequences are MGHRA and YSYEKL. The CDR3 loop spans 19 amino acids. V lost 0 bases, J lost 1 base, and 7 bases stayed unmatched. The CDR3 nucleotides read TGCGCCAGCAGCCAAGATGGGCTAGCGGGAGGGGTATCCTACAATGAGCAGTTCTTC. Protein product: CASSQDGLAGGVSYNEQFF.

The count of this clone is one. CDR3 coding DNA: TGTGCCAGCAGCTTATCGAGAGCGGGAGCCGATACGCAGTATTTT. It is translated as CASSLSRAGADTQYF. The chain combines TRBV7-9 with TRBJ2-3, with 8 positions matching TRBD2. Germline CDR1 and CDR2: SEHNR and FQNEAQ (reference sequence). This CDR3 is 15 amino acids long. Trimming removed 2 bases from V and 6 bases from J; junction bases left unmatched: 7.

The chain combines TRBV6-5 with TRBJ1-1; TRBD1 agrees at 9 bases. Germline V gene lookup returns CDR1 MNHEY and CDR2 SVGAGI. The junction had 0 bases not matched to a gene; V was cut back by 0 bases and J by 4 bases. CDR3 size: 14 residues. CDR3 sequence (DNA): TGTGCCAGCAGTTACTCGACAGGGGGCACTGAAGCTTTCTTT. Its protein is CASSYSTGGTEAFF.

The V call is TRBV6-5, the J call TRBJ2-5; 7 nucleotides align to TRBD1. V lost 5 bases to trimming and J lost 2 bases; unmatched junction nucleotides: 5. This CDR3 has 14 amino acids. The germline V gene encodes CDR1 MNHEY and CDR2 SVGAGI. The CDR3 reads CASSRDSEQETQYF. CDR3 DNA: TGTGCCAGCAGTCGGGACAGTGAGCAAGAGACCCAGTACTTC.

V is TRBV2 and J is TRBJ2-7, with D hard to call. The V gene's germline CDR1 is SNHLY and CDR2 FYNNEI. Trimming left V 6 bases short and J 3 bases short, with 6 bases between. This CDR3 has 11 residues. CDR3 amino acids: CASRQHYEQYF. The CDR3 nucleotides are TGTGCCAGCAGACAGCACTACGAGCAGTACTTC. The full variable domain, with the rest looked up from reference TRBV2 and TRBJ2-7, is EPEVTQTPSHQVTQMGQEVILRCVPISNHLYFYWYRQILGQKVEFLVSFYNNEISEKSEIFDDQFSVERPDGSNFTLKIRSTKLEDSAMYFCASRQHYEQYFGPGTRLTVT.

Comments on this clone: An end of the junction does not agree with germline; a read error may underlie this. This rearrangement joins TRBV2 to TRBJ2-5; D possibly corresponds to TRBD2 (6 bases). Germline CDR1 and CDR2: SNHLY and FYNNEI. The CDR3 spans 14 residues. CDR3 region: CASSLGGNQEAQYF. The CDR3 bases are TGTGCCAGCAGTCTTGGGGGGAACCAAGAGGCCCAGTACTTC.

The rearrangement links TRBV4-1 to TRBJ2-7; D perhaps matches TRBD1 (5 bases). CDR3 length equals 13 residues. Between the trimmed V and J ends, which lost 4 bases and 3 bases, there was a span of 10 bases. Germline values: CDR1 MGHRA, CDR2 YSYEKL. CDR3: CASSRQGVYEQYF. The CDR3 DNA reads as TGCGCCAGCAGCCGGCAGGGCGTCTACGAGCAGTACTTC.

J is TRBJ2-2 and V is TRBV30; 8 bases fit TRBD1. Germline-derived CDR1 and CDR2 are GTSNPN and SVGIG (reference sequence). V lost 0 bases, J lost 6 bases, and 12 bases stayed unmatched. The CDR3 has 17 residues. Here the CDR3 DNA reads TGTGCCTGGAGTGTACGGGTTGGCAGGGGGCGCGCCGGGGAGCTGTTTTTT. Translation: CAWSVRVGRGRAGELFF.

Of note for this clone: Other DNA sequences in this sample translate to the same CDR3. The chain has TRBV5-6 and TRBJ2-3, with 7 bases matching TRBD2. Germline CDR1 and CDR2: SGHDT and YYEEEE. V shed 4 bases, J shed 6 bases, and the junction held 17 bases outside the gene matches. There are 17 residues in the CDR3. CDR3: CASSAGVVSLFTDTQYF. The CDR3 DNA reads TGTGCCAGCAGCGCGGGGGTGGTGTCACTATTCACGGATACGCAGTATTTT.

V gene TRBV7-2 combines with J gene TRBJ2-5; D remains ambiguous. V was cut by 1 base and J by 4 bases, with 10 bases left in between. This CDR3 is built from 14 residues. The germline gives CDR1 SGHTA, CDR2 FQGNSA. The CDR3 region has the DNA TGTGCCAGCAGCTTAGGGGCTACCTCAGAGACCCAGTACTTC. The encoded protein is CASSLGATSETQYF.

The CDR3 loop is CASSLETQASGNTIYF. CDR3 coding DNA: TGCGCCAGCAGCTTGGAAACCCAAGCCTCTGGAAACACCATATATTTT. The V gene is TRBV5-1, the J gene TRBJ1-3; no reliable D call. V was shortened by 0 bases and J by 0 bases, with 10 bases between the two germline ends. CDR1 and CDR2 (germline): SGHRS, YFSETQ. This CDR3 contains 16 residues. Using reference TRBV5-1 and TRBJ1-3 for the parts outside the CDR3, the full variable domain is KAGVTQTPRYLIKTRGQQVTLSCSPISGHRSVSWYQQTPGQGLQFLFEYFSETQRNKGNFPGRFSGRQFSNSRSEMNVSTLELGDSALYLCASSLETQASGNTIYFGEGSWLTVV.

The sample holds a few counts of this clone. The chain is built from TRBV7-8 and TRBJ1-2, with D perhaps TRBD1 (6 bases). V shed 0 bases and J shed 3 bases, with 14 bases lying between them. The length of the CDR3 is 16 residues. Germline V gene lookup returns CDR1 SGHVS and CDR2 FQNEAQ. CDR3 in amino acids: CASSLARPGAHYGYTF. As DNA, the CDR3 is TGTGCCAGCAGCTTAGCGAGGCCAGGGGCTCACTATGGCTACACCTTC. Full variable domain (rest looked up from reference TRBV7-8 and TRBJ1-2): GAGVSQSPRYKVAKRGQDVALRCDPISGHVSLFWYQQALGQGPEFLTYFQNEAQLDKSGLPSDRFFAERPEGSVSTLKIQRTQQEDSAVYLCASSLARPGAHYGYTFGSGTRLTVV.

A remark on this clone: The sample carries other DNA sequences with the same CDR3. V gene TRBV30 combines with J gene TRBJ2-1; 14 positions match TRBD2. Germline V gives CDR1 GTSNPN, CDR2 SVGIG (reference sequence). The CDR3 has 14 residues. The V segment lost 7 bases and the J segment 5 bases; nucleotides outside the gene matches: 4. The CDR3 region has the DNA TGTGCCTCGAGACTAGCGGGGGGGAACAATGAGCAGTTCTTC. It is translated as CASRLAGGNNEQFF.

The CDR3 reads CASRGLAGASSYNEQFF. CDR3 nucleotides: TGTGCCAGCAGAGGACTAGCGGGAGCCAGCTCCTACAATGAGCAGTTCTTC. The chain is built from TRBV28 and TRBJ2-1, with TRBD2 matching over 13 bases. Germline V gene sequence: CDR1 MDHEN, CDR2 SYDVKM. CDR3 length: 17 residues. V gave up 6 bases and J gave up 0 bases; unmatched junction bases: 5. Full variable domain (outside the CDR3, taken from reference TRBV28 and TRBJ2-1): DVKVTQSSRYLVKRTGEKVFLECVQDMDHENMFWYRQDPGLGLRLIYFSYDVKMKEKGDIPEGYSVSREKKERFSLILESASTNQTSMYLCASRGLAGASSYNEQFFGPGTRLTVL.

Here the CDR3 DNA reads TGTGCCAGTTCCCTCCCAGGGGGCTATGAAAAACTGTTTTTT. As protein: CASSLPGGYEKLFF. The V gene is TRBV28, the J gene TRBJ1-4, with 8 bases identical to TRBD1. V shed 9 bases and J 6 bases; nucleotides not matched to a gene: 9. Germline V gene sequence: CDR1 MDHEN, CDR2 SYDVKM. The CDR3 length is 14 residues.